This T cell receptor beta chain was captured in a study of T cells in Graves' hyperthyroidism and ophthalmopathy. Study-wide background: Peripheral blood sampling occurred at initial diagnosis, before any treatment.

Study-wide results and limits: Among clonotypes expanded in thyroid above 0.001, most were also found in blood.

There were TCR beta CDR3 regions amplified from RNA transcripts. HTBI primers were employed in a first-round RT-PCR of the TCR CDR3. MiXCR, applied by TCRdb to the multiplex PCR reads, yields one record per CDR3 protein. The sample holds about 400,000 distinct CDR3 sequences, about 16% seen once. This clonotype was seen ten or more times. Its specificity is not known. Sequencing was performed on blood. The clonotype comes from a woman aged 30 to 39 with Graves' hyperthyroidism.

Here the CDR3 DNA reads TGTGCCATCAGTGAGTCTGGGGGGAATCACGAGCAGTACTTC. This sequence encodes CAISESGGNHEQYF. The J gene is TRBJ2-7, the V gene TRBV10-3; maybe TRBD2 (6 bases). CDR3 length equals 14 residues. The V and J ends lost 0 bases and 5 bases respectively, with 11 bases between them. Germline V gives CDR1 ENHRY, CDR2 SYGVKD.